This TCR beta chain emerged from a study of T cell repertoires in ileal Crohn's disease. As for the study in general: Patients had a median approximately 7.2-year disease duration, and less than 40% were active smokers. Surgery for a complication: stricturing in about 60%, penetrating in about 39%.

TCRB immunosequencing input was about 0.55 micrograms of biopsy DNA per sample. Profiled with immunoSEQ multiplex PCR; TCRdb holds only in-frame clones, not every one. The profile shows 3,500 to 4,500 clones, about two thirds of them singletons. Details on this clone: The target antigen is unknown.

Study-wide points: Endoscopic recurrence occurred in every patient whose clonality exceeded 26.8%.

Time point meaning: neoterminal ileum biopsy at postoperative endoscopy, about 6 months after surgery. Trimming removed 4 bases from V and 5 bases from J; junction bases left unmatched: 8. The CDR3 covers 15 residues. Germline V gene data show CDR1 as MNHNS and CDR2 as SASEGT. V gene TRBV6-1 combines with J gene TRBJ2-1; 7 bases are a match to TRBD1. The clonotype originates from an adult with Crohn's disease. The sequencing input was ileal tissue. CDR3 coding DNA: TGTGCCAGCAGTGCCCGATCGACAGGGAACAATGAGCAGTTCTTC. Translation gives CASSARSTGNNEQFF.